The 8 T cell receptor beta chains presented below share a single source sample, sequenced in a study of OX40 agonist ivuxolimab in advanced cancers. Sequencing used immunoSEQ multiplex PCR; TCRdb keeps in-frame clones, though not all of them. Of over 80,000 clones in the sample, roughly nine tenths were seen once. The starting material was CD4+ or CD8+ T cells sorted from blood, obtained in a trial of the OX40 agonist ivuxolimab. The receptors originated from an adult with an advanced solid tumor such as melanoma, head and neck, liver or kidney cancer.

V gene TRBV6-5 combines with J gene TRBJ1-5; D unresolved. There are 16 residues in the CDR3. V was trimmed by 4 bases and J by 0 bases, leaving 13 bases between them. Per the germline V gene, CDR1 is MNHEY and CDR2 is SVGAGI. CDR3 in DNA: TGTGCCAGCAGTTTACCGATAGACATTAGCAATCAGCCCCAGCATTTT. Amino acids: CASSLPIDISNQPQHF.

The chain joins TRBV28 to TRBJ1-2; D gene ambiguous. From germline, CDR1 is MDHEN and CDR2 SYDVKM. The CDR3 has 10 residues. Trimming stripped 5 bases from V and 8 bases from J, with 6 bases between. The CDR3 reads CASSDEGYTF. CDR3 bases: TGTGCCAGCAGTGATGAGGGCTACACCTTC.

The chain links TRBV5-1 to TRBJ1-4; D is possibly TRBD1 (6 bases). The V gene lost 4 bases and the J gene lost 6 bases, with 16 bases spanning the gap. Germline assignment: CDR1 SGHRS and CDR2 YFSETQ. The CDR3 runs 15 residues. The CDR3 region has the DNA TGCGCCAGCAGCCCCCAGGCAAGGACAGATGAAAAACTGTTTTTT. Translation: CASSPQARTDEKLFF.

Here the CDR3 DNA reads TGTGCCAGCAGCCGGAACTCAGGACGGGATCAAGGGGAGCAGTACTTC. Its translation: CASSRNSGRDQGEQYF. J is TRBJ2-7 and V is TRBV7-8, with D possibly being TRBD2 (5 bases). The CDR3 loop spans 16 amino acids. The V end was cut by 5 bases, the J end by 7 bases, with 24 bases between. Germline lookup yields CDR1 SGHVS and CDR2 FQNEAQ.

The genes are TRBV18 and TRBJ1-5; the D is unclear. Germline assignment: CDR1 KGHSH and CDR2 LQKENI. Trimming took 3 bases from V and 7 from J, leaving 13 bases between them. This CDR3 spans 14 amino acids. In DNA form, the CDR3 reads TGTGCCAGCTCACCTTCCCGGGCCCCCCAGCCCCAGCATTTT. Its translation: CASSPSRAPQPQHF.

The chain combines TRBV6-1 with TRBJ2-1; TRBD2 matches at 16 bases. The V gene's germline CDR1 is MNHNS and CDR2 SASEGT. The CDR3 totals 15 residues. After removal of 6 bases from V and 10 bases from J, the junction contained 6 bases not matched to a gene. CDR3 loop: CASRGTSGRAGEQFF. The CDR3 nucleotides are TGTGCCAGCAGGGGGACTAGCGGGAGGGCCGGGGAGCAGTTCTTC.

This clone showed up just once. This chain connects TRBV7-9 to TRBJ1-2; 8 nucleotides line up with TRBD1. Trimming took 5 bases from V and 4 from J; bases not matched to a gene: 3. The CDR3 is 13 residues long. The germline V gene has CDR1 SEHNR and CDR2 FQNEAQ (reference sequence). CDR3 amino acids: CASSEGQAYGYTF. The CDR3 DNA reads as TGTGCCAGCAGCGAGGGACAGGCCTATGGCTACACCTTC.

The chain recombines TRBV25-1 with TRBJ1-2; 7 nucleotides line up with TRBD1. J was trimmed by 5 bases and V by 4 bases; bases with no gene match: 4. Germline loops: CDR1 MGHDK, CDR2 SYGVNS. This CDR3 region has 13 residues. The CDR3 DNA is TGTGCCAGCAGTGTCCAGGGGGGGTATGGCTACACCTTC. Amino acid sequence: CASSVQGGYGYTF.